Below are 5 T cell receptor beta chains sequenced from a single sample in a study of T-cell memory formation after mild COVID-19. A single record per CDR3 protein comes from TCRdb applying MiXCR to the 5' RACE reads. Of under 250,000 distinct CDR3 sequences in the sample, 10% to 13% are singletons; the top ten hold approximately 2.8%. Sequences were obtained from PBMCs or a T cell subset sorted from them (not recorded which). The receptors were sampled from a man aged 18-30 years who had mild COVID-19 (a few samples of this study predate the infection). Cell type and time point are not known.

This clonotype was detected many times. V gene TRBV7-2 combines with J gene TRBJ2-1, with D perhaps matching TRBD2 (5 bases). V dropped 0 bases and J dropped 13 bases, with 22 bases sitting between them. Germline CDR1 SGHTA, CDR2 FQGNSA. The CDR3 extends over 16 amino acids. This CDR3 is CASSLALGAQVSNQFF. DNA for the CDR3: TGTGCCAGCAGCTTAGCCCTGGGAGCTCAAGTTTCCAACCAGTTCTTC.

This clonotype was observed a handful of times. The V call is TRBV5-1, the J call TRBJ2-1; tentatively, D is TRBD1 (6 bases). CDR1 is SGHRS and CDR2 is YFSETQ in the germline V gene. The CDR3 length is 12 residues. V lost 4 bases, J lost 12 bases, and 14 bases lay in between. The CDR3 loop is CASSAQGVGQFF. Here the CDR3 DNA reads TGCGCCAGCAGCGCACAGGGCGTAGGGCAGTTCTTC.

The chain uses TRBV7-3 and TRBJ2-1, with D perhaps matching TRBD2 (6 bases). This CDR3 is 11 amino acids long. Trimming took off 5 bases at V and 10 bases at J, with 9 bases between the two ends. Germline values: CDR1 SGHTA, CDR2 FQGTGA. This CDR3 reads CASSLSGEQFF. CDR3 DNA sequence: TGTGCCAGCAGCCTTAGCGGAGAGCAGTTCTTC. The whole variable domain, remainder taken from reference TRBV7-3 and TRBJ2-1, is GAGVSQTPSNKVTEKGKYVELRCDPISGHTALYWYRQSLGQGPEFLIYFQGTGAADDSGLPNDRFFAVRPEGSVSTLKIQRTERGDSAVYLCASSLSGEQFFGPGTRLTVL.

This clonotype was seen only a few times. The chain recombines TRBV6-1 with TRBJ2-2; TRBD1 might be the D (5 bases). CDR3 length: 12 amino acids. Looked up from germline, CDR1 is MNHNS and CDR2 is SASEGT. V lost 7 bases and J lost 5, with 8 bases in between. The CDR3 region has the DNA TGTGCCAGCACCCAGGGTACCGGGGAGCTGTTTTTT. It encodes CASTQGTGELFF.

This clonotype turned up a few times. The chain carries TRBV18 and TRBJ1-3, with unresolved D. CDR1 and CDR2 from the germline V gene are KGHSH and LQKENI. The CDR3 consists of 14 residues. Trimming stripped 1 base from V and 1 base from J, with 5 bases between. The DNA of the CDR3 is TGTGCCAGCTCACCACTAGAATCTGGAAACACCATATATTTT. Protein product: CASSPLESGNTIYF.